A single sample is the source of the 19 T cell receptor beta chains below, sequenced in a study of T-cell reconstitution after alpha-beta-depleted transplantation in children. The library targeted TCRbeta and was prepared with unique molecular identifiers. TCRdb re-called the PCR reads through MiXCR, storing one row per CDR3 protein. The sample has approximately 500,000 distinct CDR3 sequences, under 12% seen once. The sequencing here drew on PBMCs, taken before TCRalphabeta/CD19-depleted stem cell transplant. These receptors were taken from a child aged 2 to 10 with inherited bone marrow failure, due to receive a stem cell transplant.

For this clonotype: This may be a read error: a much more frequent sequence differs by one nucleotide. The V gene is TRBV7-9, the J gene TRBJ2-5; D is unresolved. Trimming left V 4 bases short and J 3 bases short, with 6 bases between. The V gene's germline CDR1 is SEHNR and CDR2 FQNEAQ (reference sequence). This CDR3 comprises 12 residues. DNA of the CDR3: TGTGCCAGCAGCTCATTCAAAGAGACCCAGTACTTC. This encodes CASSSFKETQYF.

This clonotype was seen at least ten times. This CDR3 reads CASSLVGVGTDSNTEAFF. The CDR3 DNA sequence: TGTGCCAGCAGCTTAGTCGGGGTCGGGACCGACTCGAACACTGAAGCTTTCTTT. The chain carries TRBV11-2 and TRBJ1-1; possibly TRBD1 for D (5 bases). CDR3 length equals 18 residues. Deletions cut 1 base from V and 1 base from J, with 19 bases between. CDR1 and CDR2 (germline): SGHAT, FQNNGV. The full variable domain, in which reference TRBV11-2 and TRBJ1-1 provide the parts outside the CDR3, is EAGVAQSPRYKIIEKRQSVAFWCNPISGHATLYWYQQILGQGPKLLIQFQNNGVVDDSQLPKDRFSAERLKGVDSTLKIQPAKLEDSAVYLCASSLVGVGTDSNTEAFFGQGTRLTVV.

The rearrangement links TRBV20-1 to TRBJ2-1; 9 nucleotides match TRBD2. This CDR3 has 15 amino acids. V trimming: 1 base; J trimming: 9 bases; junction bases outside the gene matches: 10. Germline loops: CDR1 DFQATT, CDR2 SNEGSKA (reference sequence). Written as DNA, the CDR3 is TGCAGTGCTAGAGTGACTGGCGGGAGGGGACGTGAGCAGTTCTTC. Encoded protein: CSARVTGGRGREQFF.

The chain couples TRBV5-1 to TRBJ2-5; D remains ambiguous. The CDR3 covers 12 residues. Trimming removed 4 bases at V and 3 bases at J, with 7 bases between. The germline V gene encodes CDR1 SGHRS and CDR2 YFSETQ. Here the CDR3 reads CASSRPEETQYF. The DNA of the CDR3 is TGCGCCAGCAGCCGACCCGAAGAGACCCAGTACTTC.

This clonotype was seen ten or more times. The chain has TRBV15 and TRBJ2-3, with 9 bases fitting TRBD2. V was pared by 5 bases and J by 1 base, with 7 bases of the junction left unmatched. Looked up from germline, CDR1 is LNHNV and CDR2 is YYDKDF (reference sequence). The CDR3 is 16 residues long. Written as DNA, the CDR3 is TGTGCCACCAGCCCAAGCGGGGGGCTCGGCACAGATACGCAGTATTTT. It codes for CATSPSGGLGTDTQYF.

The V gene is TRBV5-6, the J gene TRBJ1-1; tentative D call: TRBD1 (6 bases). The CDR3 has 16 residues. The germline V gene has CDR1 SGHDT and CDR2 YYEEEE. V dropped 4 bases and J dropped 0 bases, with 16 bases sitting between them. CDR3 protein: CASSPRTVSMNTEAFF. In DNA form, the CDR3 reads TGTGCCAGCAGCCCTCGGACAGTATCCATGAACACTGAAGCTTTCTTT.

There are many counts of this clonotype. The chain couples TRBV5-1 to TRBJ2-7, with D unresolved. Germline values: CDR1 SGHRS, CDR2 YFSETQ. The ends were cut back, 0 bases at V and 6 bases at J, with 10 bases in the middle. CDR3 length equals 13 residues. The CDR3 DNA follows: TGCGCCAGCAGCTTGGCCACGGGTTCCGAGCAGTACTTC. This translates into CASSLATGSEQYF.

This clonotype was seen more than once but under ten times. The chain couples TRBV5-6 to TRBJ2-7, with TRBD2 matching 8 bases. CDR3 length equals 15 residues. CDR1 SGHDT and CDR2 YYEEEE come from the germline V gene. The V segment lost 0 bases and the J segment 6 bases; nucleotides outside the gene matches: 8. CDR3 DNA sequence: TGTGCCAGCAGCTTGGCCCAAGCGGGAGTAGCCGAGCAGTACTTC. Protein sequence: CASSLAQAGVAEQYF.

This CDR3 reads CASSTSPGQGGQPQHF. The CDR3 DNA reads as TGTGCCAGCAGCACCTCCCCGGGACAGGGGGGTCAGCCCCAGCATTTT. The rearrangement uses TRBV12-3 or TRBV12-4 and TRBJ1-5, with 11 bases matching TRBD1. This CDR3 region has 16 residues. Trimming took 6 bases from V and 6 from J; bases not matched to a gene: 10.

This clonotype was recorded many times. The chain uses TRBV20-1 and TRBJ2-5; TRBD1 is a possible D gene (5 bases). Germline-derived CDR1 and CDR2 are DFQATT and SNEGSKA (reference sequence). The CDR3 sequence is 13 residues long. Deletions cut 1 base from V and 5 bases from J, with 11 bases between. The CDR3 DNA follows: TGCAGTGCTAGAGTTCAGGGCCCCGAGACCCAGTACTTC. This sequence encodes CSARVQGPETQYF.

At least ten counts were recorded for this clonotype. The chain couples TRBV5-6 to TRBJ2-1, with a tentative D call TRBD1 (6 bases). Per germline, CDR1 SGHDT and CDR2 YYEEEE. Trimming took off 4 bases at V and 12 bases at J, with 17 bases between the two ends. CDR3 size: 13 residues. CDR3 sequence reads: CASSLGQHVGQFF. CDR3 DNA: TGTGCCAGCAGCCTTGGACAGCATGTGGGGCAGTTCTTC.

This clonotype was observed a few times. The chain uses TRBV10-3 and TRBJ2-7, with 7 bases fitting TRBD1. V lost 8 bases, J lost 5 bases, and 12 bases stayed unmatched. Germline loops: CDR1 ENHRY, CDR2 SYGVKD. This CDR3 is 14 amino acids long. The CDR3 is CAIGYRQGINEQYF. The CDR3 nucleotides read TGTGCCATCGGATACAGACAGGGAATCAACGAGCAGTACTTC.

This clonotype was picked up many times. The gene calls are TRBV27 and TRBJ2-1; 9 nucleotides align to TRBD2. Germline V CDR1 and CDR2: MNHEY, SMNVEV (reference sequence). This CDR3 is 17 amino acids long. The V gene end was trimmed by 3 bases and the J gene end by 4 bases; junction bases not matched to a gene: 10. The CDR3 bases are TGTGCCAGCAGTTTCGTCAGGGGCGGGAGGGGATACAATGAGCAGTTCTTC. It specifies CASSFVRGGRGYNEQFF.

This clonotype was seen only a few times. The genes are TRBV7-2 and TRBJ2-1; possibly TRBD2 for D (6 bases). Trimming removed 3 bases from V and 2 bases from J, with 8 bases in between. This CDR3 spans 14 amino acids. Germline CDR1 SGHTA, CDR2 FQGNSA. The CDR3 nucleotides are TGTGCCAGCAGCTTGGAGGGACCCTACAATGAGCAGTTCTTC. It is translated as CASSLEGPYNEQFF.

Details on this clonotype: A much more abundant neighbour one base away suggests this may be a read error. CDR3 sequence reads: CAISERSGSLYNGQFF. In DNA, the CDR3 is TGTGCCATCAGTGAGCGTAGCGGGAGTCTCTACAATGGGCAGTTCTTC. The chain combines TRBV10-3 with TRBJ2-1, with 9 bases identical to TRBD2. Looked up from germline, CDR1 is ENHRY and CDR2 is SYGVKD. There are 16 residues in the CDR3.

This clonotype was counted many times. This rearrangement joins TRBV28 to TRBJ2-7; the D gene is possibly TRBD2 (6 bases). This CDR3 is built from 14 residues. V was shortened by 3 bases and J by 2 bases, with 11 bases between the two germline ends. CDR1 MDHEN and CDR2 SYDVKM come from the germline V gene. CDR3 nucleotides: TGTGCCAGCAGTTTCGGACTAACTACCTACGAGCAGTACTTC. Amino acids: CASSFGLTTYEQYF. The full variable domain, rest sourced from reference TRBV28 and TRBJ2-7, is DVKVTQSSRYLVKRTGEKVFLECVQDMDHENMFWYRQDPGLGLRLIYFSYDVKMKEKGDIPEGYSVSREKKERFSLILESASTNQTSMYLCASSFGLTTYEQYFGPGTRLTVT.

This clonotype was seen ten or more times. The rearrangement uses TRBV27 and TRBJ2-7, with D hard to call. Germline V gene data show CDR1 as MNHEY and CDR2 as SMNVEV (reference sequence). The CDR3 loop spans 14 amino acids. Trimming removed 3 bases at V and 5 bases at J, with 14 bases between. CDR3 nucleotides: TGTGCCAGCAGTTTTCATCCTCTACGGGACGAGCAGTACTTC. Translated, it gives CASSFHPLRDEQYF.

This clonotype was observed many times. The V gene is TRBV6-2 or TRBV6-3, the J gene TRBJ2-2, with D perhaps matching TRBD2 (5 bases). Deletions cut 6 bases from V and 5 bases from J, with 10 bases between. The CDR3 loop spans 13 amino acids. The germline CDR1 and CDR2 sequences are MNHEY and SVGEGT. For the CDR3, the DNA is TGTGCCAGCAGGCCCACTAGGACCGGGGAGCTGTTTTTT. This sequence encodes CASRPTRTGELFF.

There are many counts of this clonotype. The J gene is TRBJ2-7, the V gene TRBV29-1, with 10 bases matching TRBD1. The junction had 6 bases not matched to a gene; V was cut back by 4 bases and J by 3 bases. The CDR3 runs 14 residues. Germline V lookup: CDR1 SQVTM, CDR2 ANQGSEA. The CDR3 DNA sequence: TGCAGCGTTGCTTGGGGGACAGGGGTCTACGAGCAGTACTTC. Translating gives CSVAWGTGVYEQYF.